This T cell receptor beta chain was sequenced during a study of blood T cell repertoires in COVID-19. The wider study: The origin of the acute and convalescent COVID-19 samples was the United States, Italy and Spain. PBMCs, B-cell-depleted T cells, or T cells provided the cDNA or gDNA that made up the material.

Authors' analysis steps: Amplifying reference gene primers gave estimates of nucleated cell counts. Assay: immunoSEQ multiplex PCR; the TCRdb copy retains only in-frame clones and omits some. V and J calls and clone size are given by that table; D and trimming were obtained from the DNA. The sample has about 170,000 clones; around 82% are singletons. A remark on this clone: This specimen includes other DNA sequences encoding the same CDR3.

The CDR3 runs 13 residues. Germline assignment: CDR1 SGHNT and CDR2 YYREEE (reference sequence). Trimming took 0 bases from V and 3 from J, leaving 5 bases between them. J is TRBJ2-3 and V is TRBV5-4; weak D call: TRBD2 (5 bases). This receptor was taken from an older woman who had recovered from COVID-19. The sequenced sample was peripheral blood. The CDR3 bases are TGTGCCAGCAGCTTGGCGGGGACAGATACGCAGTATTTT. Translating gives CASSLAGTDTQYF.